This is a list of T cell receptor beta chains from one sample in a study of T-cell memory formation after mild COVID-19. TCRdb re-analysed the 5' RACE reads in MiXCR, keeping a single row per CDR3 protein. The sample contains 250,000 or so distinct CDR3 sequences, 8.5% to 9.5% of which appear only once. Sequenced input: PBMCs or a T cell subset sorted from them (not recorded which). All receptors derive from a man in his late teens or twenties who had mild COVID-19 (a few samples of this study predate the infection). Cell type and time point are not known. Both conserved end residues are part of each CDR3. A D gene is named only where the DNA matches it firmly. Clone size appears in some rows only: once, few, many, or a class for an expanded clone.

abundance,d_gene,j_gene,v_gene,len,CDR3nt,CDR3aa
.,.,TRBJ1-2,TRBV20-1,11,TGCACAGGAGTTACTCACAATGGCTACACCTTC,CTGVTHNGYTF
.,.,TRBJ2-7,TRBV30,14,TGTGCCTGGAGTGGCGGGCAGGGGTACCACGAGCAGTACTTC,CAWSGGQGYHEQYF
.,TRBD1,TRBJ1-5,TRBV11-2,15,TGTGCCAGCAGCTTAGATCAGGGGGCAAAGCAGCCCCAGCATTTT,CASSLDQGAKQPQHF
.,TRBD1,TRBJ1-2,TRBV6-6,16,TGTGCCAGCAGCCTAGGCATTAACAGGGGACCCATTGGCTACACCTTC,CASSLGINRGPIGYTF
.,.,TRBJ2-7,TRBV4-1,16,TGCGCCAGCAGCCAAGAGAGGGGGGGCGTATTCTACGAGCAGTACTTC,CASSQERGGVFYEQYF
.,.,TRBJ2-7,TRBV12-3/TRBV12-4,13,TGTGCCAGCAGTTCCCATTTCGTCGCTTGGCAGTACTTC,CASSSHFVAWQYF
.,TRBD1,TRBJ2-5,TRBV5-6,12,TGTGCCTGCAGCCCAGGGGGTGAGACCCAGTACTTC,CACSPGGETQYF
.,TRBD2,TRBJ2-3,TRBV7-2,16,TGTGCCAGCAGCGCTCGTCTAGCGGGGCCCACAGATACGCAGTATTTT,CASSARLAGPTDTQYF
few,TRBD1,TRBJ2-7,TRBV27,13,TGTGCCAGCAGTGAGACAGGGGGCTACGAGCAGTACTTC,CASSETGGYEQYF
few,TRBD1,TRBJ1-2,TRBV19,10,TGTGCCAGTGGGACAGCCGACCCCGTCTTC,CASGTADPVF
many,.,TRBJ2-1,TRBV7-9,16,TGTGCCAGCAGCAGGGGCCCCCAGGGACGTCGGAATGAGCAGTTCTTC,CASSRGPQGRRNEQFF
.,.,TRBJ1-3,TRBV10-3,11,TGTGCCGCCGATTCTGGAAACACCATATATTTT,CAADSGNTIYF
.,.,TRBJ1-1,TRBV27,14,TGTGCCAGCAGTCAACAGACAGGGAACACTGAAGCTTTCTTT,CASSQQTGNTEAFF
.,.,TRBJ2-5,TRBV20-1,15,TGCAGTGCTAGTCGGGCAGGGAGTGTGGGAGAGACCCAGTACTTC,CSASRAGSVGETQYF